This is a list of T cell receptor beta chains from one sample in a study of blood T cell repertoires in COVID-19. TCRdb's table, derived via immunoSEQ multiplex PCR, lists solely in-frame clones and lacks some. The sample lists roughly 170,000 clones, 85% to 90% occurring once. The material sequenced was peripheral blood. These receptor sequences come from a woman aged 18-29 years who had recovered from COVID-19. Both conserved end residues are part of each CDR3. A D gene is named only where the DNA matches it firmly. Size is omitted from some rows. Given values are once, few, many or a class for expanded clones.

J | V | size | D | CDR3 | DNA
TRBJ1-2 | TRBV10-3 | . | TRBD1 | CAIRGQGERGGYGYTF | TGTGCCATCAGGGGACAGGGGGAGCGCGGGGGCTATGGCTACACCTTC
TRBJ1-6 | TRBV7-2 | . | TRBD1 | CASSPKGGQGASYNSPLHF | TGTGCCAGCAGCCCCAAGGGGGGACAGGGGGCCTCCTATAATTCACCCCTCCACTTT
TRBJ1-1 | TRBV19 | . | . | CASSMGGERTEAFF | TGTGCCAGTAGTATGGGAGGGGAGAGGACTGAAGCTTTCTTT
TRBJ1-2 | TRBV19 | . | . | CASSRRGEYGYTF | TGTGCCAGTAGCCGCCGGGGGGAATATGGCTACACCTTC
TRBJ2-1 | TRBV14 | . | . | CASSQAPLGEQFF | TGTGCCAGCAGCCAAGCCCCCCTCGGGGAGCAGTTCTTC
TRBJ2-6 | TRBV15 | . | . | CATSSRGTGANVLTF | TGTGCCACCAGCAGCAGGGGTACTGGGGCCAACGTCCTGACTTTC
TRBJ2-5 | TRBV24-1 | . | . | CATRDGEETQYF | TGTGCCACCAGAGACGGAGAAGAGACCCAGTACTTC
TRBJ2-1 | TRBV28 | . | . | CASSLQQLDEQFF | TGTGCCAGCAGTTTACAACAGCTGGATGAGCAGTTCTTC
TRBJ1-6 | TRBV24-1 | . | . | CATSDFIPRFSYNSPLHF | TGTGCCACCAGTGATTTTATTCCCAGGTTTAGCTATAATTCACCCCTCCACTTT
TRBJ1-2 | TRBV6-2/TRBV6-3 | few | . | CASSRTQRDYGYTF | TGTGCCAGCAGCCGGACCCAGAGGGACTATGGCTACACCTTC
TRBJ2-1 | TRBV19 | . | TRBD2 | CASSLGLAVNEQFF | TGTGCCAGTAGCCTCGGACTAGCGGTCAATGAGCAGTTCTTC
TRBJ1-2 | TRBV28 | . | . | CASSLLQRLGYGYTF | TGTGCCAGCAGTTTATTACAAAGACTTGGCTATGGCTACACCTTC
TRBJ1-4 | TRBV7-6 | . | TRBD1 | CASSPGQGLTNEKLFF | TGTGCCAGCAGCCCGGGACAGGGGTTAACTAATGAAAAACTGTTTTTT
TRBJ1-5 | TRBV2 | few | . | CASRASSGIHQPQHF | TGTGCCAGCAGAGCCTCAAGCGGGATCCATCAGCCCCAGCATTTT
TRBJ1-4 | TRBV13 | . | . | CASSLQGISPKLFF | TGTGCCAGCAGCTTACAGGGTATAAGCCCAAAACTGTTTTTT
TRBJ2-6 | TRBV4-2 | . | . | CASSQEGDSGANVLTF | TGTGCCAGCAGCCAAGAAGGGGACTCTGGGGCCAACGTCCTGACTTTC
TRBJ1-6 | TRBV3-1/TRBV3-2 | . | . | CASSQDTFYSPLHF | TGTGCCAGCAGCCAGGACACCTTCTATTCACCCCTCCACTTT
TRBJ2-3 | TRBV7-2 | . | . | CASNLGQGMSYF | TGTGCCAGCAATCTGGGGCAGGGCATGTCGTATTTT
TRBJ2-1 | TRBV7-8 | . | TRBD2 | CASSLPQRGVLPSYNEQFF | TGTGCCAGCAGCTTACCTCAGCGGGGGGTCCTCCCCTCCTACAATGAGCAGTTCTTC
TRBJ2-5 | TRBV7-2 | . | . | CASSLSEAWTQYF | TGTGCCAGCAGCTTATCGGAGGCATGGACCCAGTACTTC
TRBJ1-2 | TRBV6-6 | . | TRBD1 | CASSYQGEHGYTF | TGTGCCAGCAGTTACCAGGGGGAGCATGGCTACACCTTC
TRBJ1-1 | TRBV19 | . | . | CASRYLGGAAEAFF | TGTGCCAGTCGATACTTAGGGGGGGCTGCTGAAGCTTTCTTT
TRBJ1-2 | TRBV12-3/TRBV12-4 | once | . | CASTRDGGDGYTF | TGTGCCAGCACCCGGGACGGAGGGGATGGCTACACCTTC
TRBJ1-2 | TRBV19 | once | TRBD1 | CASSPRTGQGTGYTF | TGTGCCAGTAGTCCGCGGACGGGACAGGGAACTGGCTACACCTTC